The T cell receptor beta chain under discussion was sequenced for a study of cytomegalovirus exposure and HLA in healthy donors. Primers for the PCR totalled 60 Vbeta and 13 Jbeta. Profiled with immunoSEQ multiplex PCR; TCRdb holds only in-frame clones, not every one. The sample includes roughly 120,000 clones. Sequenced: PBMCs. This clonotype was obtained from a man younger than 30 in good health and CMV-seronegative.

As DNA, the CDR3 is TGTGCCAGCTCACCACGGGACACCTACGAGCAGTACTTC. It yields the protein CASSPRDTYEQYF. The V and J genes are TRBV18 and TRBJ2-7; D perhaps matches TRBD1 (6 bases). The CDR3 runs 13 residues. Per germline, CDR1 KGHSH and CDR2 LQKENI. Trimming cost V 1 base and J 2 bases, with 6 bases left between them. The entire variable domain, with the rest obtained from reference TRBV18 and TRBJ2-7, is as follows: NAGVMQNPRHLVRRRGQEARLRCSPMKGHSHVYWYRQLPEEGLKFMVYLQKENIIDESGMPKERFSAEFPKEGPSILRIQQVVRGDSAAYFCASSPRDTYEQYFGPGTRLTVT.